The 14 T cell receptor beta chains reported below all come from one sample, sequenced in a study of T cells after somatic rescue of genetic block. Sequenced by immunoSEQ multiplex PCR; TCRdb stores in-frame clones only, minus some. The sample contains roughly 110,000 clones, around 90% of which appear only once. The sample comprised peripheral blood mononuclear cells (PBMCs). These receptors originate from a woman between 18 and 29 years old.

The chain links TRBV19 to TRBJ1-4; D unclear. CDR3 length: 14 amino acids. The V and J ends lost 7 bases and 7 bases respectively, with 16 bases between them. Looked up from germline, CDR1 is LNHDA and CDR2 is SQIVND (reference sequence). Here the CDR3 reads CASMRYHWSEKLFF. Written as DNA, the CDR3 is TGTGCCAGTATGAGGTACCATTGGAGTGAAAAACTGTTTTTT.

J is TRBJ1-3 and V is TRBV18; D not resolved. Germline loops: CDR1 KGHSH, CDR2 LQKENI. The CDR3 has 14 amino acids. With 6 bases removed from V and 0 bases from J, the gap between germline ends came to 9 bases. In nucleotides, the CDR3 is TGTGCCAGCTCCCGGAGTCCCTCTGGAAACACCATATATTTT. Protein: CASSRSPSGNTIYF.

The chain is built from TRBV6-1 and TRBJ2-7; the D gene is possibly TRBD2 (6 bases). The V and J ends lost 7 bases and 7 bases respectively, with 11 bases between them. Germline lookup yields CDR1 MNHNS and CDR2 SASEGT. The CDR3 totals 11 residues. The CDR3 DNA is TGTGCCAGCACTCTCGGGACTGAGCAGTACTTC. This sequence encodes CASTLGTEQYF.

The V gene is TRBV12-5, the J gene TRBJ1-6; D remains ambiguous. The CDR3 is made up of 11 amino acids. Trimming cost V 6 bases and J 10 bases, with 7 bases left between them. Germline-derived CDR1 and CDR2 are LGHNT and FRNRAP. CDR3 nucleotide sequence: TGTGCTAGTGGCGTGGCATCACCCCTCCACTTT. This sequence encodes CASGVASPLHF. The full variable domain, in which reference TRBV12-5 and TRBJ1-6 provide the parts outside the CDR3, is DARVTQTPRHKVTEMGQEVTMRCQPILGHNTVFWYRQTMMQGLELLAYFRNRAPLDDSGMPKDRFSAEMPDATLATLKIQPSEPRDSAVYFCASGVASPLHFGNGTRLTVT.

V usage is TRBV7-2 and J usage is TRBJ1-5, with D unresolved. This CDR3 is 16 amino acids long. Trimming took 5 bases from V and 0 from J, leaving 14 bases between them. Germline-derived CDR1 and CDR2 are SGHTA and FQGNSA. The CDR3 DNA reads TGTGCCAGCAGCCCAACCGGATTTCTTAGCAATCAGCCCCAGCATTTT. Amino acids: CASSPTGFLSNQPQHF.

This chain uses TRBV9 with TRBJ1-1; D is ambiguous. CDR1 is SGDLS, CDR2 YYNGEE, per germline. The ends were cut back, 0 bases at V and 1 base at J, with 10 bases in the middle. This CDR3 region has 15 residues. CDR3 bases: TGTGCCAGCAGCGTAGACGGGAGAGGGAACACTGAAGCTTTCTTT. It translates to CASSVDGRGNTEAFF.

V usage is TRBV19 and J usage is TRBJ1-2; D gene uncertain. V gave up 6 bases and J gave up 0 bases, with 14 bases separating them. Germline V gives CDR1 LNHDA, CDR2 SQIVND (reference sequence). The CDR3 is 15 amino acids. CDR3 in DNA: TGTGCCAGTAGAACTAGAGAACGAGCTAACTATGGCTACACCTTC. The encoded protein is CASRTRERANYGYTF.

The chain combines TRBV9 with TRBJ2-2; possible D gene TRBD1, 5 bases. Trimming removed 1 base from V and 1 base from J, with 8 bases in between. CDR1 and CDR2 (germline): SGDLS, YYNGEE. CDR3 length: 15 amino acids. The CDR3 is CASSVIGQNTGELFF. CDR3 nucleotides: TGTGCCAGCAGCGTAATAGGACAGAACACCGGGGAGCTGTTTTTT.

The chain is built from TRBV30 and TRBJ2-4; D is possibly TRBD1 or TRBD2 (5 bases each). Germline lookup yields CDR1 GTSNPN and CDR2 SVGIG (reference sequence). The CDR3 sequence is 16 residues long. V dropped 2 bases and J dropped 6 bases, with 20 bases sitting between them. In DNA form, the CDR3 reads TGTGCCTGGAGTCTTGGTCGCACGGCGAGGGGAAACATTCAGTACTTC. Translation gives CAWSLGRTARGNIQYF.

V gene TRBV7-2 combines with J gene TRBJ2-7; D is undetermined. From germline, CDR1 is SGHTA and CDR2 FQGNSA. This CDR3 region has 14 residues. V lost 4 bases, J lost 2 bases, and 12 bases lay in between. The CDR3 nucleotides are TGTGCCAGCAGCTCCAGCCCGGAAGCCTACGAGCAGTACTTC. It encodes CASSSSPEAYEQYF.

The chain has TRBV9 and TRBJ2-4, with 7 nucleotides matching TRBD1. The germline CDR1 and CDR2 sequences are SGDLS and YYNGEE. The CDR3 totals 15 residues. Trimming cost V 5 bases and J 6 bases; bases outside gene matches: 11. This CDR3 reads CASSYKGGLGNIQYF. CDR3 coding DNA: TGTGCCAGCAGTTACAAAGGGGGCCTCGGAAACATTCAGTACTTC.

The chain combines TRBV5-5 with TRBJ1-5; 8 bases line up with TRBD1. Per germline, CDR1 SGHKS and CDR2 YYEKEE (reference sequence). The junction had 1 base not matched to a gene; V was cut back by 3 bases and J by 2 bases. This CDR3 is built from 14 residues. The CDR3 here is CASSSTGGNQPQHF. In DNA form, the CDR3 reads TGTGCCAGCAGCTCGACAGGGGGCAATCAGCCCCAGCATTTT.

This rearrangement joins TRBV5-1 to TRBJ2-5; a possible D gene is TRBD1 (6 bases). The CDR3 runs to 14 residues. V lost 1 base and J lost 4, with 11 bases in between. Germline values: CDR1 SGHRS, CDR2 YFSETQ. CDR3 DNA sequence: TGCGCCAGCAGCTTGTGGGGGCCGGCAGAGACCCAGTACTTC. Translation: CASSLWGPAETQYF.

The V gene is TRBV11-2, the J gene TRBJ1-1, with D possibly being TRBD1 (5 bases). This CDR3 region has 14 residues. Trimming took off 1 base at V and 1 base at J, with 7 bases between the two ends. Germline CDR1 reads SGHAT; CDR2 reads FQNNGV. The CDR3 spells CASSLGTRNTEAFF. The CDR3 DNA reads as TGTGCCAGCAGCTTAGGGACACGGAACACTGAAGCTTTCTTT.